Sequencing of this T cell receptor beta chain was carried out in a study of blood T cell repertoires in COVID-19 (TCRdb year 2020). With respect to the entire study: Collaborator samples came from the United States, Italy and Spain and covered acute and convalescent phases of COVID-19. Samples were obtained from the ongoing ImmuneRACE study (first 160 participants) and from 1,000 to 1,500 subjects provided by 6 global collaborators. Sample metadata almost always included a de-identified subject ID, COVID-19 status, age in years and sex. Where HLA class I and class II types were available, the types were taken from metadata supplied by the sample provider, not from assay-based typing. The prospective study material was composed of cDNA or gDNA derived from T cells, B-cell-depleted T cells, or PBMCs. Subjects who had been exposed to COVID-19, were actively infected with it, or had recovered from it provided the deeply sampled blood TCRbeta repertoires that made up the dataset. The repertoires were released in a freely available public database intended as a resource for research on the immune response to SARS-CoV-2.

A word on this clone: What this receptor recognizes is not known. No base quality information exists; no much larger clone differs at one position.

The immunoSEQ Assay, a bias-controlled multiplex PCR, was used to amplify TCRbeta CDR3 regions from genomic DNA. In the source study's methods: Nucleated cell counts per sample were estimated from amplification of reference gene primers within the assay. Sequence reads were collapsed and filtered to measure the absolute abundance of every unique TCRbeta CDR3 rearrangement. For each sample, productive Simpson clonality was calculated as the square root of Simpson's diversity index across productive rearrangements. As stored in TCRdb, this immuneACCESS dataset retains in-frame rearrangements with V and J assigned. A fraction of the clones does not appear; measured against another copy, unresolved V genes explain less than half of the discrepancy, and the remainder lacks a known reason. V, J and clone size are those of that table, while D and trimming were read from the DNA. The sample table contains 200,000 to 300,000 clones; only one count was recorded for 85% to 90% of them. About 4% of the sample is taken by the ten largest.

The collaborating institutions used their own protocols to collect whole blood in K2EDTA tubes. For TCRbeta analysis, collaborator samples were shipped as frozen whole blood, as isolated PBMCs, or as DNA extracted from either sample type. The germline V gene provides CDR1 SGDLS and CDR2 YYNGEE. Including the terminal cysteine and phenylalanine, the CDR3 comprises 15 residues. The sequence is cut down to CDR3 DNA, 45 bases in frame from base 1. V is pared back by 3 bases and J by 4 bases, with 14 bases lying between the germline termini. What the work shows at the level of the full study, not this receptor alone: The quantity of clinical and demographic metadata differed by source and by participant and was supplied without curation.

The receptor was isolated from a middle-aged woman with acute or convalescent COVID-19. The specimen sequenced was peripheral blood. The chain links TRBV9 with TRBJ2-1, and the D gene may be TRBD1, 6 bases matching. The CDR3 region has the sequence CASSAAGTNYNEQFF. The sequenced DNA is TGTGCCAGCAGCGCCGCCGGGACAAATTACAATGAGCAGTTCTTC.